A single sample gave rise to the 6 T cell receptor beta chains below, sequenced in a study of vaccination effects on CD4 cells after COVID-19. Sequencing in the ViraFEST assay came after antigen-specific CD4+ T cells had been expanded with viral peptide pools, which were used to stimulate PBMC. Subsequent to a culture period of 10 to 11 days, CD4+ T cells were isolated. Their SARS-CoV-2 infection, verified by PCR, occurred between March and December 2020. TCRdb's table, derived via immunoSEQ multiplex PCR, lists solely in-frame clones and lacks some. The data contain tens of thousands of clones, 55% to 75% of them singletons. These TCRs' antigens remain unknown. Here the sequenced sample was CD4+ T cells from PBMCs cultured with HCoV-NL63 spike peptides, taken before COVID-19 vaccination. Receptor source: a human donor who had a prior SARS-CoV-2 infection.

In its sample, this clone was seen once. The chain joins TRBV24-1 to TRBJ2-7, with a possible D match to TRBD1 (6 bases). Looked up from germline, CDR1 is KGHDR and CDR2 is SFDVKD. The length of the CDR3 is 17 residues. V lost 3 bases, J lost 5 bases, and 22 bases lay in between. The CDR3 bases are TGTGCCACCAGTGATGGCACAGGGCCCTGGGTGTCAGACGAGCAGTACTTC. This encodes CATSDGTGPWVSDEQYF.

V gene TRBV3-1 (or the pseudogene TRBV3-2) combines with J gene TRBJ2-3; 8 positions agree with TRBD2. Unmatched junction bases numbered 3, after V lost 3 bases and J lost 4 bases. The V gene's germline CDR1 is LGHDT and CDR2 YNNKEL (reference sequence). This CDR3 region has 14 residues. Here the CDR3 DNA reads TGTGCCAGCAGCCATTTAGCGGGGCCAGATACGCAGTATTTT. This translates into CASSHLAGPDTQYF.

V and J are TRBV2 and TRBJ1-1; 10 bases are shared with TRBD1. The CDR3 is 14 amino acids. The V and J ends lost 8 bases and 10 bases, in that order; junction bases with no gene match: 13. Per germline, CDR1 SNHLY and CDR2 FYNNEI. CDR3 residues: CASVWGQGFSGAFF. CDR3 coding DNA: TGTGCCAGCGTGTGGGGACAGGGGTTCTCTGGAGCTTTCTTT.

In nucleotides, the CDR3 is TGTGCCAGCAGCATGGGACTTACGGATGATGGGACCCAGTACTTC. Protein product: CASSMGLTDDGTQYF. The rearrangement joins TRBV9 to TRBJ2-5, with TRBD2 as a possible D gene (6 bases). The CDR3 is 15 residues long. Germline assignment: CDR1 SGDLS and CDR2 YYNGEE. Trimming shortened V by 4 bases and J by 7 bases, and 20 bases separated the two germline ends.

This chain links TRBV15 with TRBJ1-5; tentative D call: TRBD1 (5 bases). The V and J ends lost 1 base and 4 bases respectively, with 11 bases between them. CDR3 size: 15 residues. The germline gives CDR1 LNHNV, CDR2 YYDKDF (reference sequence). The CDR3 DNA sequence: TGTGCCACCAGCAGAGGGTTGGGGGTGAATCAGCCCCAGCATTTT. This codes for CATSRGLGVNQPQHF.

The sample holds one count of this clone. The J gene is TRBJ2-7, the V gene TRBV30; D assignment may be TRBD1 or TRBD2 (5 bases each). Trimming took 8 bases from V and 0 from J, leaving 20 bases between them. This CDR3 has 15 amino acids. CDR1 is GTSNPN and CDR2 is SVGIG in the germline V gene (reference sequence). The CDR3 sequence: CARSSPGTVSYEQYF. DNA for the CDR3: TGTGCCCGATCGTCCCCCGGGACGGTCTCCTACGAGCAGTACTTC.